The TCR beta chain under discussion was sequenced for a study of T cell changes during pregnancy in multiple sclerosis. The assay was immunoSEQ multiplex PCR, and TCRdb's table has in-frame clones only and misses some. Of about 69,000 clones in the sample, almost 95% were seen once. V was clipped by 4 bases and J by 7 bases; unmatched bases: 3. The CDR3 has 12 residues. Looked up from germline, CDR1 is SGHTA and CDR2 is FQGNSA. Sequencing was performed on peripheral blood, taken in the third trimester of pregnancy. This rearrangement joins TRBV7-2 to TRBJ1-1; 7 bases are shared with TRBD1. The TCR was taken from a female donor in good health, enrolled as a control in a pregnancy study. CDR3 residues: CASSSQGIEAFF. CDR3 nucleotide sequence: TGTGCCAGCAGCTCACAGGGGATTGAAGCTTTCTTT.